A single sample is the source of the 24 T cell receptor beta chains below, sequenced in a study of beta chain features in type 1 diabetes. As every portion of the isolated RNA was reverse transcribed, the sequencing read expressed TCRB transcripts. The assay was immunoSEQ multiplex PCR, and TCRdb's table has in-frame clones only and misses some. This sample yields 810,000 or so clones, of which 15% to 20% are seen a single time; 0.02% to 0.03% belongs to the top ten. Material: naive CD4+ T cells from blood. These receptors came from a woman aged 18-29 years in good health.

This chain connects TRBV21-1 to TRBJ2-2; TRBD2, the D gene given by the table, was not confirmed from the DNA. TRBV21-1 is reported as a pseudogene. The CDR3 covers 15 residues. Here the CDR3 reads CASSKGLHNTGELFF. The CDR3 bases are TGTGCCAGCAGCAAGGGACTACACAACACCGGGGAGCTGTTTTTT.

In its sample, this clone was seen a few times. The chain carries TRBV18 and TRBJ2-3; no clear D gene. This CDR3 is 16 amino acids long. Germline CDR1 reads KGHSH; CDR2 reads LQKENI. V was cut by 1 base and J by 0 bases, with 11 bases left in between. The CDR3 DNA follows: TGTGCCAGCTCACCACGGCTAGGGTCTAGCACAGATACGCAGTATTTT. Encoded protein: CASSPRLGSSTDTQYF.

Regarding this clone: The same CDR3 can be traced to other DNA sequences in this sample. CDR3 residues: CASSPGPVRVNIQYF. CDR3 sequence (DNA): TGTGCCAGCAGCCCCGGACCCGTGAGAGTAAACATTCAGTACTTC. The chain recombines TRBV27 with TRBJ2-4; D is ambiguous. Trimming pared 6 bases from V and 6 bases from J, leaving 18 bases between. The CDR3 covers 15 residues. Per the germline V gene, CDR1 is MNHEY and CDR2 is SMNVEV (reference sequence).

The chain is built from TRBV7-9 and TRBJ1-3; D gene ambiguous. V lost 2 bases to trimming and J lost 0 bases, with 8 bases between them. Germline V gives CDR1 SEHNR, CDR2 FQNEAQ (reference sequence). CDR3 length: 15 residues. CDR3: CASSLSSLSGNTIYF. Written as DNA, the CDR3 is TGTGCCAGCAGCTTAAGCTCCCTCTCTGGAAACACCATATATTTT.

The J gene is TRBJ2-3, the V gene TRBV2, with 9 nucleotides matching TRBD2. V shed 8 bases and J 0 bases; nucleotides not matched to a gene: 9. From germline, CDR1 is SNHLY and CDR2 FYNNEI. The CDR3 totals 16 residues. CDR3 coding DNA: TGTGCCAGCCGTAACTTCGGGACTAGCAGCACAGATACGCAGTATTTT. This translates into CASRNFGTSSTDTQYF.

The rearrangement joins TRBV5-1 to TRBJ1-2; no firm D call. Trimming took 0 bases from V and 6 from J, leaving 9 bases between them. CDR1 is SGHRS, CDR2 YFSETQ, per germline. CDR3 length: 13 amino acids. CDR3 amino acids: CASSLAGENGYTF. CDR3 nucleotide sequence: TGCGCCAGCAGCTTGGCCGGCGAGAATGGCTACACCTTC.

The chain recombines TRBV2 with TRBJ1-2; perhaps TRBD1 as D (6 bases). The germline V and J ends were trimmed by 5 bases and 8 bases, with 24 bases remaining between them. The CDR3 runs 16 residues. In germline, CDR1 is SNHLY, CDR2 FYNNEI. The CDR3 DNA sequence: TGTGCCAGCAGTAGGTACAGGGTTTCGGAGTCTGCGGGCTACACCTTC. This translates into CASSRYRVSESAGYTF. Filled out from reference TRBV2 and TRBJ1-2, the complete variable domain reads EPEVTQTPSHQVTQMGQEVILRCVPISNHLYFYWYRQILGQKVEFLVSFYNNEISEKSEIFDDQFSVERPDGSNFTLKIRSTKLEDSAMYFCASSRYRVSESAGYTFGSGTRLTVV.

This chain links TRBV6-5 with TRBJ1-5, with D maybe TRBD1 (5 bases). V was shortened by 5 bases and J by 6 bases, with 8 bases between the two germline ends. The CDR3 sequence is 12 residues long. In germline, CDR1 is MNHEY, CDR2 SVGAGI. The CDR3, as DNA: TGTGCCAGCAGTAGGGGTTCTCAGCCCCAGCATTTT. Its protein product is CASSRGSQPQHF.

The V call is TRBV13, the J call TRBJ2-1, with D tentatively TRBD2 (5 bases). Trimming took off 2 bases at V and 2 bases at J, with 13 bases between the two ends. CDR3 size: 16 residues. CDR1 and CDR2 (germline): PRHDT, FYEKMQ (reference sequence). CDR3 sequence: CASSLRAGFPYNEQFF. The CDR3 DNA is TGTGCCAGCAGCTTAAGGGCGGGCTTCCCCTACAATGAGCAGTTCTTC.

J is TRBJ2-1 and V is TRBV19; D might be TRBD1 (5 bases). The germline CDR1 and CDR2 sequences are LNHDA and SQIVND (reference sequence). The CDR3 is made up of 14 amino acids. Trimming stripped 7 bases from V and 0 bases from J, with 10 bases between. The CDR3 nucleotides are TGTGCCAGTACCGACAGAAGCTCCTACAATGAGCAGTTCTTC. It yields the protein CASTDRSSYNEQFF.

The chain joins TRBV28 to TRBJ1-2; perhaps TRBD1 as D (6 bases). This CDR3 contains 13 residues. V shed 6 bases and J shed 2 bases, with 10 bases lying between them. Germline-derived CDR1 and CDR2 are MDHEN and SYDVKM. The DNA for the CDR3 is TGTGCCAGCAGAATACAGGGAAACTATGGCTACACCTTC. Protein product: CASRIQGNYGYTF.

This clone turned up a few times. This chain connects TRBV5-1 to TRBJ2-2, with D perhaps matching TRBD1 (6 bases). The germline V and J ends were trimmed by 1 base and 4 bases, with 17 bases remaining between them. Germline V lookup: CDR1 SGHRS, CDR2 YFSETQ. The CDR3 runs to 17 residues. The CDR3 coding sequence is TGCGCCAGCAGCTTGTTCGCGGGCCAGGGGCGCACCGGGGAGCTGTTTTTT. It is translated as CASSLFAGQGRTGELFF.

This clone was seen more than once but under ten times. The chain combines TRBV28 with TRBJ1-3; D remains unclear. CDR1 MDHEN and CDR2 SYDVKM come from the germline V gene. This CDR3 region has 16 residues. Trimming left V 3 bases short and J 2 bases short, with 14 bases between. The CDR3 nucleotides read TGTGCCAGCAGTTTGAGGGCAAGGAAGGCTGGAAACACCATATATTTT. It specifies CASSLRARKAGNTIYF.

The chain recombines TRBV11-2 with TRBJ2-6; D remains unclear. CDR1 is SGHAT, CDR2 FQNNGV, per germline. With 11 bases removed from V and 0 bases from J, the gap between germline ends came to 8 bases. The CDR3 runs 13 residues. CDR3 region: CAVRTSGANVLTF. For the CDR3, the DNA is TGTGCCGTACGTACCTCTGGGGCCAACGTCCTGACTTTC.

A few counts support this clone. This sequence joins TRBV10-3 and TRBJ2-1, with a possible D match to TRBD2 (6 bases). CDR1 and CDR2 (germline): ENHRY, SYGVKD. Trimming took off 10 bases at V and 6 bases at J, with 25 bases between the two ends. This CDR3 is built from 16 residues. This CDR3 reads CATTGTRPSPSNEQFF. CDR3 sequence (DNA): TGTGCCACCACCGGGACTCGACCATCCCCGTCCAATGAGCAGTTCTTC.

Regarding this clone: This same CDR3 is encoded by further DNA sequences in the sample. The chain recombines TRBV28 with TRBJ1-5; no clear D gene. Germline CDR1 is MDHEN and CDR2 is SYDVKM. V lost 3 bases and J 7 bases, leaving 7 bases between the germline ends. This CDR3 is 12 amino acids long. CDR3 nucleotides: TGTGCCAGCAGTTTGGTTGGGCAGCCCCAGCATTTT. It is translated as CASSLVGQPQHF.

This clone showed up just a few times. The V call is TRBV28, the J call TRBJ1-3; D gene uncertain. The germline V and J ends were trimmed by 6 bases and 3 bases, with 12 bases remaining between them. Germline CDR1 and CDR2: MDHEN and SYDVKM. The CDR3 is 14 amino acids. The CDR3 nucleotides read TGTGCCAGCAGGGGAAGGTCGCGTGGAAACACCATATATTTT. Translation gives CASRGRSRGNTIYF.

The chain recombines TRBV18 with TRBJ2-5; 7 nucleotides align to TRBD2. CDR3 length equals 13 residues. Germline V lookup: CDR1 KGHSH, CDR2 LQKENI. Trimming took 5 bases from V and 2 from J; bases not matched to a gene: 2. CDR3 protein: CASSSGLQETQYF. In DNA, the CDR3 is TGTGCCAGCTCATCGGGACTACAAGAGACCCAGTACTTC.

The V call is TRBV5-4, the J call TRBJ2-5; 10 positions match TRBD1. The CDR3 sequence is 17 residues long. Germline CDR1 reads SGHNT; CDR2 reads YYREEE (reference sequence). Trimming cost V 7 bases and J 6 bases; bases outside gene matches: 18. CDR3: CASFHRTQTGGGKTQYF. CDR3 nucleotides: TGTGCCAGCTTCCATCGGACCCAGACAGGGGGCGGGAAGACCCAGTACTTC.

This chain joins TRBV19 and TRBJ1-1; D is perhaps TRBD1 (6 bases). Trimming took 1 base from V and 0 from J, leaving 12 bases between them. The CDR3 runs 16 residues. In germline, CDR1 is LNHDA, CDR2 SQIVND (reference sequence). CDR3 region: CASSIAPQGLNTEAFF. DNA of the CDR3: TGTGCCAGTAGTATAGCGCCCCAGGGGTTGAACACTGAAGCTTTCTTT.

This clone was observed a handful of times. The J gene is TRBJ2-1, the V gene TRBV6-6; TRBD1 or TRBD2 may be the D gene (5 bases each). Germline CDR1 reads MNHNY; CDR2 reads SVGAGI (reference sequence). V shed 5 bases and J shed 9 bases, with 11 bases lying between them. The CDR3 has 12 residues. CDR3: CASSTQGTEQFF. CDR3 bases: TGTGCCAGCAGTACCCAAGGGACTGAGCAGTTCTTC.

The J gene is TRBJ1-1, the V gene TRBV27, with a possible D match to TRBD1 (6 bases). Germline V gene data show CDR1 as MNHEY and CDR2 as SMNVEV (reference sequence). The germline V and J ends were trimmed by 7 bases and 6 bases, with 15 bases remaining between them. The CDR3 has 13 amino acids. CDR3 sequence: CASTPPGAAEAFF. In nucleotides, the CDR3 is TGTGCCAGCACCCCCCCGGGGGCCGCTGAAGCTTTCTTT.

This clone appeared a few times. V and J are TRBV14 and TRBJ2-7, with 10 bases that match TRBD2. Trimming at V came to 2 bases and at J to 2 bases, leaving 15 bases not matched to a gene. This CDR3 comprises 19 residues. From germline, CDR1 is SGHDN and CDR2 FVKESK. The CDR3 here is CASSQLSGRVGRRTYEQYF. CDR3 DNA sequence: TGTGCCAGCAGCCAACTAAGCGGGAGGGTTGGGAGAAGAACCTACGAGCAGTACTTC. Supplemented by reference TRBV14 and TRBJ2-7, the full variable domain reads EAGVTQFPSHSVIEKGQTVTLRCDPISGHDNLYWYRRVMGKEIKFLLHFVKESKQDESGMPNNRFLAERTGGTYSTLKVQPAELEDSGVYFCASSQLSGRVGRRTYEQYFGPGTRLTVT.

V is TRBV7-9 and J is TRBJ1-1; D remains unclear. The CDR3 totals 11 residues. Germline V gives CDR1 SEHNR, CDR2 FQNEAQ (reference sequence). Trimming took 5 bases from V and 8 from J, leaving 9 bases between them. The CDR3 region has the DNA TGTGCCAGCAGCCCGCCCGAAGAAGCTTTCTTT. Residues: CASSPPEEAFF.